The next 10 T cell receptor beta chains were all read from a single sample in a study of blood T cell repertoires in COVID-19. Profiling relied on immunoSEQ multiplex PCR, and the TCRdb table lists in-frame clones only, not all of them. The sample lists over 120,000 clones; about three quarters were seen once. Source material: peripheral blood. The receptors here all came from a woman aged 45-59 years with active or convalescent COVID-19.

V and J are TRBV7-2 and TRBJ2-7, with D possibly being TRBD1 (5 bases). The CDR3 spans 13 residues. CDR1 is SGHTA and CDR2 is FQGNSA in the germline V gene. V lost 1 base, J lost 4 bases, and 8 bases lay in between. The CDR3 region has the DNA TGTGCCAGCAGCTTAGAGCAGGGATACGAGCAGTACTTC. This encodes CASSLEQGYEQYF.

The chain links TRBV21-1 to TRBJ2-7; TRBD2, the table's D call, was not compared with the DNA. TRBV21-1 is flagged as a pseudogene. This CDR3 spans 16 amino acids. The CDR3 sequence is CASSKKAGLADYEQYF. In DNA form, the CDR3 reads TGTGCCAGCAGCAAAAAAGCAGGACTAGCGGACTACGAGCAGTACTTC.

This clone was recorded a few times. V gene TRBV5-4 combines with J gene TRBJ1-1; the D is unclear. The germline V and J ends were trimmed by 4 bases and 4 bases, with 14 bases remaining between them. CDR1 SGHNT and CDR2 YYREEE come from the germline V gene (reference sequence). The CDR3 consists of 14 residues. In DNA form, the CDR3 reads TGTGCCAGCAGCCCGGCGGTTGGTTCCACTGAAGCTTTCTTT. The encoded protein is CASSPAVGSTEAFF.

This chain links TRBV7-2 with TRBJ1-2; D might be TRBD1 (6 bases). The CDR3 contains 15 residues. Trimming stripped 1 base from V and 1 base from J, with 10 bases between. Germline CDR1 is SGHTA and CDR2 is FQGNSA. Written as DNA, the CDR3 is TGTGCCAGCAGCTTAGGGGGGCAGGGTAACTATGGCTACACCTTC. It codes for CASSLGGQGNYGYTF.

The chain uses TRBV6-2 or TRBV6-3 and TRBJ1-2, with D possibly being TRBD1 (6 bases). The CDR3 sequence is 18 residues long. CDR1 is MNHEY, CDR2 SVGEGT, per germline. Trimming took off 5 bases at V and 2 bases at J, with 24 bases between the two ends. CDR3 amino acids: CASSPSAGWDTNNYGYTF. The CDR3, as DNA: TGTGCCAGCAGTCCCTCGGCAGGTTGGGACACCAACAACTATGGCTACACCTTC.

CDR3 sequence (DNA): TGCGCCAGCAGCCAAGATAGGTGGCGGGGGGGCCCCAATGAGCAGTTCTTC. It encodes CASSQDRWRGGPNEQFF. The rearrangement links TRBV4-1 to TRBJ2-1; TRBD2 matches at 9 bases. Germline loops: CDR1 MGHRA, CDR2 YSYEKL. The V segment lost 0 bases and the J segment 6 bases; nucleotides outside the gene matches: 9. The CDR3 extends over 17 amino acids.

This clone occurred a few times. This rearrangement joins TRBV28 to TRBJ1-1; D is unresolved. Trimming removed 4 bases from V and 7 bases from J, with 10 bases in between. From germline, CDR1 is MDHEN and CDR2 SYDVKM. CDR3 length: 12 residues. CDR3 sequence: CASSSYINEAFF. The CDR3 nucleotides are TGTGCCAGCAGTTCGTATATTAATGAAGCTTTCTTT. Variable domain in full (rest from reference TRBV28 and TRBJ1-1): DVKVTQSSRYLVKRTGEKVFLECVQDMDHENMFWYRQDPGLGLRLIYFSYDVKMKEKGDIPEGYSVSREKKERFSLILESASTNQTSMYLCASSSYINEAFFGQGTRLTVV.

This clone was seen once. CDR3 nucleotide sequence: TGTGCCAGCAGCTTAATTGGCGGGAGAGATGAGCAGTTCTTC. Translated: CASSLIGGRDEQFF. The chain couples TRBV7-2 to TRBJ2-1; 7 bases match TRBD2. The length of the CDR3 is 14 residues. The germline gives CDR1 SGHTA, CDR2 FQGNSA. With 2 bases clipped from V and 8 bases from J, the junction kept 6 bases outside the gene matches.

CDR3 nucleotides: TGTGCCAGCAGTGACCCATCCGGGACAGGGGTTTCACCCCTCCACTTT. This codes for CASSDPSGTGVSPLHF. The chain is built from TRBV6-2 or TRBV6-3 and TRBJ1-6, with 10 bases matching TRBD1. Germline V gene lookup returns CDR1 MNHEY and CDR2 SVGEGT. The CDR3 length is 16 residues. The V gene end was trimmed by 5 bases and the J gene end by 9 bases; junction bases not matched to a gene: 10.

The chain has TRBV7-9 and TRBJ2-5; 11 bases map to TRBD2. V gave up 5 bases and J gave up 5 bases; unmatched junction bases: 7. Germline CDR1 SEHNR, CDR2 FQNEAQ (reference sequence). The CDR3 contains 15 residues. The CDR3 loop reads CASSTSSGRKETQYF. DNA for the CDR3: TGTGCCAGCAGCACCTCTAGCGGGAGGAAGGAGACCCAGTACTTC.